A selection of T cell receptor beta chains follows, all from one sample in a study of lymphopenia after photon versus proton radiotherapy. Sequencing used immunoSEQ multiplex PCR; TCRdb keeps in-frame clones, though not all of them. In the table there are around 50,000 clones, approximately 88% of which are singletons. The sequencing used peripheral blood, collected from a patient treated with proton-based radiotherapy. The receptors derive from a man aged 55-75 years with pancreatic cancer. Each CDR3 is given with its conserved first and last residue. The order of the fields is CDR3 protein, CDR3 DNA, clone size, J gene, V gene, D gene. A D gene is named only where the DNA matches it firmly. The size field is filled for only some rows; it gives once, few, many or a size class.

CASTETGSREQFF,TGCGCCAGCACCGAGACAGGGTCAAGGGAGCAGTTCTTC,-,TRBJ2-1,TRBV5-1,TRBD1
CASNGRNVALNTEAFF,TGTGCCAGTAACGGCAGAAACGTAGCCTTGAACACTGAAGCTTTCTTT,-,TRBJ1-1,TRBV19,-
CASSKDTGELFF,TGTGCCAGCAGCAAGGACACCGGGGAGCTGTTTTTT,-,TRBJ2-2,TRBV21-1,-
CASSLGVTEAFF,TGTGCCAGCAGCTTAGGAGTAACTGAAGCTTTCTTT,-,TRBJ1-1,TRBV7-9,-
CASSVLTGTSSTSTDTQYF,TGTGCCAGCAGCGTTCTTACCGGGACCTCCTCCACTAGCACAGATACGCAGTATTTT,-,TRBJ2-3,TRBV9,-
CASSFDGLGQGSGYTF,TGTGCCAGCAGCTTCGACGGGTTGGGACAGGGTAGCGGCTACACCTTC,-,TRBJ1-2,TRBV7-9,TRBD1
CASIPPPGTSDTQYF,TGCGCCAGCATCCCCCCCCCAGGGACCAGCGATACGCAGTATTTT,-,TRBJ2-3,TRBV10-2,-
CASSEGWLTRGGYTF,TGTGCCAGCAGTGAAGGGTGGCTCACTAGGGGCGGCTACACCTTC,-,TRBJ1-2,TRBV6-1,-
CASTKMGRRYNEQFF,TGTGCCAGCACCAAAATGGGGCGGAGGTACAATGAGCAGTTCTTC,-,TRBJ2-1,TRBV6-1,-
CASSPRAGGGRLDYGYTF,TGTGCCAGCAGCCCCAGGGCAGGGGGCGGGCGTCTGGACTATGGCTACACCTTC,-,TRBJ1-2,TRBV11-1,TRBD1
CAWSAFGLGGYTF,TGTGCCTGGAGTGCCTTTGGCCTGGGGGGCTACACCTTC,-,TRBJ1-2,TRBV30,-
CASSYSSGRAYEQYF,TGTGCCAGCAGTTACTCGAGCGGGAGGGCTTACGAGCAGTACTTC,-,TRBJ2-7,TRBV6-6,TRBD2
CASSSRIERSNTGELFF,TGTGCCAGCAGCTCCCGTATCGAGCGCTCGAACACCGGGGAGCTGTTTTTT,-,TRBJ2-2,TRBV7-8,-
CASSDGTGRGGYTF,TGCGCCAGCAGCGACGGGACAGGCCGGGGTGGCTACACCTTC,-,TRBJ1-2,TRBV5-1,TRBD1
CASSLTGSSETQYF,TGTGCCAGCAGCTTAACAGGGTCGTCAGAGACCCAGTACTTC,-,TRBJ2-5,TRBV7-9,-
CASSLTLGGANVLTF,TGCGCCAGCAGCTTGACTCTGGGCGGGGCCAACGTCCTGACTTTC,-,TRBJ2-6,TRBV5-1,-
CASSTVGTPGELFF,TGTGCCAGCAGTACAGTCGGGACCCCCGGGGAGCTGTTTTTT,-,TRBJ2-2,TRBV6-5,-
CASSQDFGSGYTF,TGCGCCAGCAGCCAAGATTTCGGGAGTGGCTACACCTTC,-,TRBJ1-2,TRBV4-3,-
CASSVGTSGSYEQFF,TGTGCCAGCAGCGTAGGGACTAGCGGGAGTTATGAGCAGTTCTTC,-,TRBJ2-1,TRBV9,TRBD2
CASHQASSGTIYF,TGTGCCAGCCATCAGGCGTCGTCGGGCACCATATATTTT,-,TRBJ1-3,TRBV5-4,-
CASRALNSTDTQYF,TGTGCCAGTAGAGCGCTAAATAGCACAGATACGCAGTATTTT,-,TRBJ2-3,TRBV19,-
CASSGAGGSYEQYF,TGTGCCAGCAGTGGGGCTGGCGGTTCCTACGAGCAGTACTTC,-,TRBJ2-7,TRBV2,-
CATSLGGSRLGYGYTF,TGTGCCACCAGCTTGGGAGGGAGCCGCCTAGGCTATGGCTACACCTTC,-,TRBJ1-2,TRBV15,-
CASSLGPGGEQFF,TGCGCCAGCAGCTTGGGGCCTGGGGGTGAGCAGTTCTTC,-,TRBJ2-1,TRBV5-1,-
CSVGGGPTYEQYF,TGCAGCGTTGGGGGCGGGCCTACCTACGAGCAGTACTTC,-,TRBJ2-7,TRBV29-1,-
CASSENQGSTEAFF,TGTGCCAGCAGTGAAAATCAGGGAAGCACTGAAGCTTTCTTT,-,TRBJ1-1,TRBV6-1,-
CASSVTVNTGELFF,TGTGCCAGCAGCGTGACAGTTAACACCGGGGAGCTGTTTTTT,-,TRBJ2-2,TRBV7-3,-
CASSPSGSYEQYF,TGCGCCAGCAGCCCTAGCGGGAGCTACGAGCAGTACTTC,-,TRBJ2-7,TRBV5-1,TRBD2
CASEVGQPTDTQYF,TGTGCCAGCGAAGTTGGACAGCCCACAGATACGCAGTATTTT,once,TRBJ2-3,TRBV2,-
CASSLDGRTLYEQYF,TGTGCCAGCAGCTTAGATGGGAGGACCCTCTACGAGCAGTACTTC,-,TRBJ2-7,TRBV11-2,-
CASSLSPPSISGREETQYF,TGTGCCAGCAGCTTATCTCCCCCCAGCATTAGCGGGAGGGAAGAGACCCAGTACTTC,-,TRBJ2-5,TRBV7-6,TRBD2
CASSLGWTGGQETQYF,TGTGCCAGCAGCTTGGGGTGGACAGGGGGCCAAGAGACCCAGTACTTC,-,TRBJ2-5,TRBV5-6,TRBD1
CASSFMGTNTGELFF,TGTGCCAGCAGCTTTATGGGGACGAACACCGGGGAGCTGTTTTTT,-,TRBJ2-2,TRBV11-3,-
CASSWQVGQGGKKLFF,TGTGCCAGCAGTTGGCAAGTCGGACAGGGGGGAAAAAAACTGTTTTTT,-,TRBJ1-4,TRBV5-5,TRBD1
CASRQTGNTEAFF,TGTGCCAGCAGGCAAACAGGGAACACTGAAGCTTTCTTT,-,TRBJ1-1,TRBV6-1,-
CASSLGSWGEQYF,TGTGCCAGCAGTTTAGGGAGCTGGGGCGAGCAGTACTTC,-,TRBJ2-7,TRBV27,-
CAWGNDRGEYYGYTF,TGTGCCTGGGGTAACGACAGGGGGGAGTACTATGGCTACACCTTC,few,TRBJ1-2,TRBV30,TRBD1
CASSLVGGGTEAFF,TGTGCCAGCAGCTTAGTAGGGGGCGGGACTGAAGCTTTCTTT,-,TRBJ1-1,TRBV11-2,TRBD1
CATSRDLGNSPLHF,TGTGCCACCAGCAGAGATCTGGGGAATTCACCCCTCCACTTT,-,TRBJ1-6,TRBV15,-
CASSLTSISNTEAFF,TGTGCCAGCAGCTTAACGAGTATTTCCAACACTGAAGCTTTCTTT,-,TRBJ1-1,TRBV7-3,-
CASSPSIVQPGRTDTQYF,TGTGCCAGCTCCCCTTCTATCGTCCAGCCGGGAAGGACCGATACGCAGTATTTT,-,TRBJ2-3,TRBV18,-
CASSPGGSQLGYTF,TGTGCCAGCTCACCAGGAGGCAGCCAACTGGGCTACACCTTC,-,TRBJ1-2,TRBV18,-
CASSLARLAGGHTQYF,TGTGCCAGCAGCTTAGCGCGACTGGCGGGAGGCCATACGCAGTATTTT,-,TRBJ2-3,TRBV7-2,TRBD2
CASSLASPPGTDTQYF,TGCGCCAGCAGCTTGGCGTCCCCCCCCGGAACAGATACGCAGTATTTT,-,TRBJ2-3,TRBV5-1,-
CASSPGGDQPQHF,TGTGCCAGCTCACCTGGCGGGGACCAGCCCCAGCATTTT,-,TRBJ1-5,TRBV18,-
CSVAWRSTGELFF,TGCAGCGTTGCCTGGCGATCTACCGGGGAGCTGTTTTTT,-,TRBJ2-2,TRBV29-1,-
CASSLAGSYNEQFF,TGCGCCAGCAGCTTGGCTGGCAGCTACAATGAGCAGTTCTTC,-,TRBJ2-1,TRBV5-1,-
CASSLTGDPNEKLFF,TGTGCCAGCAGCTTGACAGGGGATCCTAATGAAAAACTGTTTTTT,once,TRBJ1-4,TRBV5-5,TRBD1
CSVSGGTGSEAFF,TGCAGCGTTTCAGGGGGGACAGGGTCTGAAGCTTTCTTT,-,TRBJ1-1,TRBV29-1,TRBD1
CASSEYGTINNEQFF,TGCGCCAGCAGTGAGTATGGGACCATAAACAATGAGCAGTTCTTC,once,TRBJ2-1,TRBV10-2,-
CASSPGTYSGNTIYF,TGCGCCAGCAGCCCAGGGACCTACTCTGGAAACACCATATATTTT,-,TRBJ1-3,TRBV5-1,-
CASSVDGNTEAFF,TGTGCCAGCAGCGTAGATGGGAACACTGAAGCTTTCTTT,-,TRBJ1-1,TRBV9,-
CASSPGTAQETQYF,TGTGCCAGCAGCCCGGGGACAGCCCAAGAGACCCAGTACTTC,-,TRBJ2-5,TRBV5-4,TRBD1
CASSYTSGVVYEQYF,TGTGCCAGCAGCTACACTAGCGGAGTGGTGTACGAGCAGTACTTC,-,TRBJ2-7,TRBV7-9,TRBD2
CASSLAGEATQYF,TGTGCCAGCAGCCTAGCGGGGGAGGCGACCCAGTACTTC,once,TRBJ2-5,TRBV11-2,TRBD2
CASSPPLAGGQETQYF,TGTGCCAGCAGCCCCCCATTAGCGGGAGGACAAGAGACCCAGTACTTC,-,TRBJ2-5,TRBV5-4,TRBD2
CASMGVRTQYF,TGTGCCAGCATGGGGGTCCGGACCCAGTACTTC,-,TRBJ2-5,TRBV2,-
CATSETNKQYF,TGTGCCACCTCAGAGACAAACAAGCAGTACTTC,once,TRBJ2-7,TRBV19,-